Below, 19 T cell receptor beta chains from the same sample are listed, as sequenced in a study of beta chain features in type 1 diabetes. Notes on the study in general: Shorter TCRB CDR3s, moderately but significantly so, marked every one of the four CD4+ subsets in Type 1 diabetes patients.

The isolated RNA, all of it, was reverse transcribed, so expressed TCRB transcripts were what got sequenced. TCRdb keeps only in-frame clones here, not all; method: immunoSEQ multiplex PCR. This sample has about 160,000 clones, with 6.5% to 9.5% found just once. Their specific antigens are unknown. The specimen sequenced was central memory CD4+ T cells from blood. The source is a woman aged 40 to 50 with type 1 diabetes.

The rearrangement links TRBV7-2 to TRBJ2-7, with TRBD1 matching 9 bases. The CDR3 totals 14 residues. J lost 6 bases, V lost 1 base, and 4 bases had no gene match. The germline CDR1 and CDR2 sequences are SGHTA and FQGNSA. The CDR3 region is CASSLDRGLGEQYF. Here the CDR3 DNA reads TGTGCCAGCAGCTTAGACAGGGGGCTTGGCGAGCAGTACTTC.

The gene calls are TRBV6-5 and TRBJ2-5; maybe TRBD2 (6 bases). The V and J ends lost 4 bases and 5 bases respectively, with 8 bases between them. Germline CDR1 is MNHEY and CDR2 is SVGAGI. CDR3 length: 12 residues. CDR3 sequence: CASSSRGETQYF. In nucleotides, the CDR3 is TGTGCCAGCAGTTCGCGGGGCGAGACCCAGTACTTC.

This clone was recorded a few times. The chain uses TRBV29-1 and TRBJ1-1, with D unresolved. V lost 4 bases and J lost 9, with 12 bases in between. Germline V gives CDR1 SQVTM, CDR2 ANQGSEA. This CDR3 is 11 amino acids long. The CDR3: CSVVQPSQAFF. CDR3 in DNA: TGCAGCGTTGTACAACCTTCCCAAGCTTTCTTT.

This chain links TRBV7-6 with TRBJ1-5; D is uncertain. V was shortened by 0 bases and J by 0 bases, with 6 bases between the two germline ends. The CDR3 is made up of 15 amino acids. CDR1 is SGHVS, CDR2 FNYEAQ, per germline. The CDR3 reads CASSLAGGSNQPQHF. CDR3 sequence (DNA): TGTGCCAGCAGCTTAGCCGGCGGTAGCAATCAGCCCCAGCATTTT.

This clone has more than one count but fewer than ten. The CDR3 region is CASSKTEYSGANVLTF. CDR3 sequence (DNA): TGTGCCAGCTCCAAGACTGAATACTCTGGGGCCAACGTCCTGACTTTC. The chain carries TRBV5-4 and TRBJ2-6; D is uncertain. CDR1 and CDR2 from the germline V gene are SGHNT and YYREEE (reference sequence). The V gene lost 7 bases and the J gene lost 0 bases, with 14 bases spanning the gap. The CDR3 is 16 residues long.

The V and J genes are TRBV19 and TRBJ2-2, with D uncertain. This CDR3 is built from 11 residues. CDR1 and CDR2 (germline): LNHDA, SQIVND (reference sequence). V dropped 7 bases and J dropped 3 bases, with 3 bases sitting between them. In DNA, the CDR3 is TGTGCCAGTACCTACACCGGGGAGCTGTTTTTT. It codes for CASTYTGELFF. The full variable domain, its missing parts supplied by reference TRBV19 and TRBJ2-2, is DGGITQSPKYLFRKEGQNVTLSCEQNLNHDAMYWYRQDPGQGLRLIYYSQIVNDFQKGDIAEGYSVSREKKESFPLTVTSAQKNPTAFYLCASTYTGELFFGEGSRLTVL.

This clone was detected only a few times. The chain links TRBV5-5 to TRBJ2-7, with D tentatively TRBD2 (5 bases). CDR3 size: 14 residues. Trimming removed 5 bases from V and 5 bases from J, with 17 bases in between. CDR1 is SGHKS and CDR2 is YYEKEE in the germline V gene (reference sequence). CDR3 amino acids: CASRSRTALDEQYF. The DNA for the CDR3 is TGTGCCAGCAGATCGAGGACTGCCCTGGACGAGCAGTACTTC.

The chain joins TRBV5-4 to TRBJ2-1; TRBD2 matches 8 bases. J was trimmed by 7 bases and V by 0 bases; bases with no gene match: 9. CDR3 length: 16 residues. In germline, CDR1 is SGHNT, CDR2 YYREEE (reference sequence). The CDR3: CASSLEVGRARNEQFF. For the CDR3, the DNA is TGTGCCAGCAGCTTGGAGGTCGGGAGGGCCAGAAATGAGCAGTTCTTC. The full variable domain, its missing parts supplied by reference TRBV5-4 and TRBJ2-1, is ETGVTQSPTHLIKTRGQQVTLRCSSQSGHNTVSWYQQALGQGPQFIFQYYREEENGRGNFPPRFSGLQFPNYSSELNVNALELDDSALYLCASSLEVGRARNEQFFGPGTRLTVL.

There are a few counts of this clone. The chain has TRBV19 and TRBJ2-1; D possibly corresponds to TRBD2 (6 bases). CDR1 is LNHDA and CDR2 is SQIVND in the germline V gene (reference sequence). The CDR3 contains 14 residues. V lost 5 bases and J 6 bases, leaving 14 bases between the germline ends. CDR3 DNA sequence: TGTGCCAGTAGTCCCGTGACTAGGGGCAATGAGCAGTTCTTC. This encodes CASSPVTRGNEQFF. The full variable domain, rest sourced from reference TRBV19 and TRBJ2-1, is DGGITQSPKYLFRKEGQNVTLSCEQNLNHDAMYWYRQDPGQGLRLIYYSQIVNDFQKGDIAEGYSVSREKKESFPLTVTSAQKNPTAFYLCASSPVTRGNEQFFGPGTRLTVL.

This clone occurred a few times. CDR3 nucleotide sequence: TGTGCCAGCAGCTTAGGCCGGGGGAACACCGGGGAGCTGTTTTTT. This translates into CASSLGRGNTGELFF. J is TRBJ2-2 and V is TRBV7-2; TRBD2 is a possible D gene (5 bases). The CDR3 totals 15 residues. V gave up 1 base and J gave up 1 base, with 7 bases separating them. Germline CDR1 and CDR2: SGHTA and FQGNSA.

The J gene is TRBJ2-5, the V gene TRBV11-2, with D tentatively TRBD1 (5 bases). CDR1 and CDR2 from the germline V gene are SGHAT and FQNNGV. The V end lost 0 bases, the J end lost 3 bases, and 5 bases lay between the germline ends. This CDR3 spans 13 amino acids. Written as DNA, the CDR3 is TGTGCCAGCAGCTTAGACAGGGAAGAGACCCAGTACTTC. It encodes CASSLDREETQYF.

This clone has ten or more counts. The rearrangement joins TRBV7-9 to TRBJ2-1, with D possibly matching TRBD1 (6 bases). Germline CDR1 and CDR2: SEHNR and FQNEAQ (reference sequence). This CDR3 comprises 13 residues. Trimming took off 5 bases at V and 4 bases at J, with 9 bases between the two ends. CDR3 sequence: CASSLGQYNEQFF. CDR3 nucleotide sequence: TGTGCCAGCAGCCTTGGACAGTACAATGAGCAGTTCTTC. Full variable domain (missing parts from reference TRBV7-9 and TRBJ2-1): DTGVSQNPRHKITKRGQNVTFRCDPISEHNRLYWYRQTLGQGPEFLTYFQNEAQLEKSRLLSDRFSAERPKGSFSTLEIQRTEQGDSAMYLCASSLGQYNEQFFGPGTRLTVL.

This clone was seen a few times. The chain joins TRBV28 to TRBJ2-1; D unclear. Germline V gene sequence: CDR1 MDHEN, CDR2 SYDVKM. CDR3 size: 16 residues. Trimming left V 5 bases short and J 0 bases short, with 14 bases between. DNA for the CDR3: TGTGCCAGCAGTCGAGCGAGCCCCATCTCCTACAATGAGCAGTTCTTC. Its translation: CASSRASPISYNEQFF.

This clone was detected a few times. The chain uses TRBV28 and TRBJ2-3; 10 nucleotides align to TRBD2. Trimming took 2 bases from V and 2 from J; bases not matched to a gene: 4. This CDR3 comprises 16 residues. CDR1 MDHEN and CDR2 SYDVKM come from the germline V gene. The CDR3 nucleotides read TGTGCCAGCAGTTTAAGTAGCGGGGGGCACACAGATACGCAGTATTTT. Translated: CASSLSSGGHTDTQYF.

This clone was recorded at least ten times. V and J are TRBV27 and TRBJ2-3, with 8 bases that match TRBD2. This CDR3 contains 13 residues. CDR1 is MNHEY, CDR2 SMNVEV, per germline (reference sequence). V dropped 8 bases and J dropped 4; count of bases not matched to a gene: 5. This CDR3 reads CASSPGGADTQYF. The CDR3 coding sequence is TGTGCCAGCTCCCCCGGGGGGGCAGATACGCAGTATTTT.

Only a few counts were recorded for this clone. The V and J genes are TRBV30 and TRBJ1-3; unclear D gene. The CDR3 covers 12 residues. Trimming pared 7 bases from V and 4 bases from J, leaving 11 bases between. Germline CDR1 and CDR2: GTSNPN and SVGIG (reference sequence). DNA of the CDR3: TGTGCCTCCCGAGGGCAGGGAAACACCATATATTTT. It yields the protein CASRGQGNTIYF.

Ten or more counts support this clone. The CDR3 bases are TGCGCCAGCCGGGGGTCCCCCGGGAGCTCCTACGAGCAGTACTTC. Translated: CASRGSPGSSYEQYF. The V gene is TRBV5-1, the J gene TRBJ2-7, with D possibly matching TRBD2 (6 bases). The V gene lost 7 bases and the J gene lost 0 bases, with 17 bases spanning the gap. There are 15 residues in the CDR3. The V gene's germline CDR1 is SGHRS and CDR2 YFSETQ.

This clone was detected a few times. J is TRBJ2-5 and V is TRBV12-5; 8 nucleotides agree with TRBD2. Unmatched junction bases numbered 8, after V lost 3 bases and J lost 2 bases. The CDR3 contains 16 residues. The germline CDR1 and CDR2 sequences are LGHNT and FRNRAP. This CDR3 is CASGLGVAGSQETQYF. CDR3 DNA: TGTGCTAGTGGTTTAGGAGTAGCGGGGTCTCAAGAGACCCAGTACTTC.

V usage is TRBV29-1 and J usage is TRBJ2-1, with TRBD2 matching 14 bases. The J segment lost 7 bases and the V segment lost 4 bases, leaving 9 bases of the junction unmatched. CDR1 SQVTM and CDR2 ANQGSEA come from the germline V gene. The CDR3 has 16 residues. CDR3 DNA: TGCAGCGTTGCTTACCGCGGGACTAGCGGGAGAAATGAGCAGTTCTTC. It codes for CSVAYRGTSGRNEQFF.